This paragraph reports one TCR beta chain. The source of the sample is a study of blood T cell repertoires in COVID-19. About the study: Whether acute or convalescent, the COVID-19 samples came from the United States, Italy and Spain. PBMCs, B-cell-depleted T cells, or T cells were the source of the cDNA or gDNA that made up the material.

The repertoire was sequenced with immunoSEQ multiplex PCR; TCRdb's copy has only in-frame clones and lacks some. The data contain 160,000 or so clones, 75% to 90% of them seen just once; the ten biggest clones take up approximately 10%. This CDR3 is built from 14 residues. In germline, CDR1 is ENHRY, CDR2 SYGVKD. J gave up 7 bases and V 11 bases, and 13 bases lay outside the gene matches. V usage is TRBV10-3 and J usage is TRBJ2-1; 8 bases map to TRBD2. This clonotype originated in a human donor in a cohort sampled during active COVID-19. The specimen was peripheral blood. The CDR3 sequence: CAPRGVAGLNEQFF. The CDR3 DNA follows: TGTGCCCCCCGGGGGGTAGCGGGATTAAATGAGCAGTTCTTC.